Following are 19 T cell receptor beta chains from one sample sequenced in a study of OX40 agonist ivuxolimab in advanced cancers. The data were produced by immunoSEQ multiplex PCR, yet TCRdb's version contains in-frame clones alone and is incomplete. The sample shows about 42,000 clones, approximately 84% of them seen only once. The sequencing used CD4+ or CD8+ T cells sorted from blood, collected in a trial of the OX40 agonist ivuxolimab. The receptor source for this set is an adult with an advanced solid tumor such as melanoma, head and neck, liver or kidney cancer.

The chain combines TRBV19 with TRBJ1-2; no clear D. CDR1 and CDR2 from the germline V gene are LNHDA and SQIVND (reference sequence). The V and J ends lost 3 bases and 0 bases respectively, with 14 bases between them. CDR3 length: 16 residues. The CDR3 region is CASSIGSPLANYGYTF. CDR3 coding DNA: TGTGCCAGTAGTATCGGAAGTCCCCTAGCTAACTATGGCTACACCTTC.

This chain's CDR3 is CASSLVPSGTYEQYF. CDR3 bases: TGTGCCAGCAGCTTAGTCCCTAGCGGCACCTACGAGCAGTACTTC. This chain joins TRBV7-9 and TRBJ2-7, with TRBD2 matching over 7 bases. Germline CDR1 and CDR2: SEHNR and FQNEAQ (reference sequence). This CDR3 comprises 15 residues. The J segment lost 2 bases and the V segment lost 1 base, leaving 5 bases of the junction unmatched. Variable domain in full (rest from reference TRBV7-9 and TRBJ2-7): DTGVSQNPRHKITKRGQNVTFRCDPISEHNRLYWYRQTLGQGPEFLTYFQNEAQLEKSRLLSDRFSAERPKGSFSTLEIQRTEQGDSAMYLCASSLVPSGTYEQYFGPGTRLTVT.

CDR3 sequence reads: CASSGDNEQFF. The CDR3 coding sequence is TGTGCCAGCAGTGGGGACAATGAGCAGTTCTTC. The chain uses TRBV2 and TRBJ2-1, with D unresolved. The V end lost 4 bases, the J end lost 5 bases, and 3 bases lay between the germline ends. The CDR3 is 11 amino acids. Per germline, CDR1 SNHLY and CDR2 FYNNEI.

The chain uses TRBV5-1 and TRBJ2-7, with 10 bases matching TRBD1. The V gene end was trimmed by 5 bases and the J gene end by 5 bases; junction bases not matched to a gene: 7. CDR3 length equals 14 residues. The germline V gene encodes CDR1 SGHRS and CDR2 YFSETQ. The CDR3, as DNA: TGCGCCAGCAGGTCCGGGACAGGGGCCGACGAGCAGTACGTC. Translating gives CASRSGTGADEQYV.

The chain carries TRBV15 and TRBJ2-1, with D unclear. Between the trimmed V and J ends, which lost 3 bases and 6 bases, there was a span of 3 bases. CDR1 LNHNV and CDR2 YYDKDF come from the germline V gene (reference sequence). This CDR3 contains 11 residues. CDR3 coding DNA: TGTGCCACCAGCAGCTTCAATGAGCAGTTCTTC. This gives the protein CATSSFNEQFF.

This sequence joins TRBV7-6 and TRBJ2-2, with 7 bases identical to TRBD2. CDR3 length equals 15 residues. Trimming took 5 bases from V and 7 from J; bases not matched to a gene: 10. The germline gives CDR1 SGHVS, CDR2 FNYEAQ. The CDR3 sequence: CASSPWTSSNGELFF. The CDR3 DNA sequence: TGTGCCAGCAGCCCTTGGACTAGTTCTAACGGGGAGCTGTTTTTT.

V usage is TRBV27 and J usage is TRBJ1-2; D is unresolved. This CDR3 has 13 amino acids. V was cut by 5 bases and J by 5 bases, with 12 bases left in between. Germline V gene lookup returns CDR1 MNHEY and CDR2 SMNVEV (reference sequence). CDR3 loop: CASSLNTAYGYTF. Here the CDR3 DNA reads TGTGCCAGCAGTCTGAATACTGCGTATGGCTACACCTTC.

As DNA, the CDR3 is TGTGCCAGCAGGAAACCGACAGGTAATCAGCCCCAGCATTTT. Translating it yields CASRKPTGNQPQHF. The chain carries TRBV7-2 and TRBJ1-5; TRBD1 is a possible D gene (6 bases). The CDR3 extends over 14 amino acids. Per germline, CDR1 SGHTA and CDR2 FQGNSA. The ends were cut back, 6 bases at V and 4 bases at J, with 13 bases in the middle.

In DNA form, the CDR3 reads TGTGCCTGGGGCGAAGTAGAGACCCAGTACTTC. It translates to CAWGEVETQYF. This sequence joins TRBV30 and TRBJ2-5, with D uncertain. V lost 5 bases to trimming and J lost 4 bases, with 8 bases between them. The germline gives CDR1 GTSNPN, CDR2 SVGIG (reference sequence). The CDR3 totals 11 residues.

V gene TRBV7-9 combines with J gene TRBJ1-2; D uncertain. The CDR3 has 16 amino acids. Germline-derived CDR1 and CDR2 are SEHNR and FQNEAQ (reference sequence). V was cut by 1 base and J by 0 bases, with 12 bases left in between. The CDR3 is CASSLEFGSSNYGYTF. The CDR3 DNA follows: TGTGCCAGCAGCTTAGAATTTGGCAGCTCTAACTATGGCTACACCTTC.

V and J are TRBV5-1 and TRBJ2-2; D is possibly TRBD1 or TRBD2 (6 bases each). V was shortened by 1 base and J by 7 bases, with 14 bases between the two germline ends. CDR3 length: 15 amino acids. Germline-derived CDR1 and CDR2 are SGHRS and YFSETQ. The CDR3 region has the DNA TGCGCCAGCAGCTTGTCTGGGGGGCGAGTCGGGGAGCTGTTTTTT. Its translation: CASSLSGGRVGELFF.

This chain uses TRBV10-3 with TRBJ1-2; TRBD1 is a possible D gene (5 bases). Germline V gene data show CDR1 as ENHRY and CDR2 as SYGVKD. V lost 0 bases and J lost 4, with 6 bases in between. This CDR3 has 13 residues. The CDR3 nucleotides read TGTGCCATCAGTGAGTCGACAGCCTATGGCTACACCTTC. Protein product: CAISESTAYGYTF.

This clone is termed medium-sized. This chain links TRBV7-8 with TRBJ1-1; no definite D call. The CDR3 extends over 14 amino acids. V lost 5 bases, J lost 4 bases, and 14 bases lay in between. In germline, CDR1 is SGHVS, CDR2 FQNEAQ. The CDR3 region has the DNA TGTGCCAGCAGCCCCCGAATCGCGAGCACTGAAGCTTTCTTT. Its protein product is CASSPRIASTEAFF.

This rearrangement joins TRBV5-5 to TRBJ2-1; D is unclear. Trimming stripped 0 bases from V and 4 bases from J, with 5 bases between. This CDR3 has 13 amino acids. Germline V CDR1 and CDR2: SGHKS, YYEKEE (reference sequence). CDR3 coding DNA: TGTGCCAGCAGCTTGGTGGAATACAATGAGCAGTTCTTC. Amino acids: CASSLVEYNEQFF. Based on the CDR3 plus reference TRBV5-5 and TRBJ2-1, the full variable domain is DAGVTQSPTHLIKTRGQQVTLRCSPISGHKSVSWYQQVLGQGPQFIFQYYEKEERGRGNFPDRFSARQFPNYSSELNVNALLLGDSALYLCASSLVEYNEQFFGPGTRLTVL.

The J gene is TRBJ1-6, the V gene TRBV14; 9 nucleotides match TRBD1. Losses at the gene ends were 4 bases for V and 9 bases for J; bases not matched to a gene: 7. CDR1 and CDR2 (germline): SGHDN, FVKESK. The length of the CDR3 is 15 residues. The CDR3 DNA reads TGTGCCAGCAGCCTGTACAGGGGGCTACTTTCACCCCTCCACTTT. Protein: CASSLYRGLLSPLHF.

The chain employs TRBV6-5 and TRBJ1-2; the D gene is possibly TRBD1 (6 bases). Germline loops: CDR1 MNHEY, CDR2 SVGAGI. Trimming shortened V by 5 bases and J by 2 bases, and 15 bases separated the two germline ends. This CDR3 contains 15 residues. The CDR3 protein is CASSAFRGHNYGYTF. CDR3 sequence (DNA): TGTGCCAGCAGTGCCTTTCGGGGACACAACTATGGCTACACCTTC.

V and J are TRBV19 and TRBJ2-2, with a weak D call TRBD2 (6 bases). V gave up 6 bases and J gave up 7 bases, with 21 bases separating them. The CDR3 contains 16 residues. The germline V gene has CDR1 LNHDA and CDR2 SQIVND (reference sequence). The CDR3 region has the DNA TGTGCCAGTAGCCCTATGGGGACTGGGCTGAGCGGGGAGCTGTTTTTT. This encodes CASSPMGTGLSGELFF. Looking up the rest from reference TRBV19 and TRBJ2-2 gives the full variable domain: DGGITQSPKYLFRKEGQNVTLSCEQNLNHDAMYWYRQDPGQGLRLIYYSQIVNDFQKGDIAEGYSVSREKKESFPLTVTSAQKNPTAFYLCASSPMGTGLSGELFFGEGSRLTVL.

This clone has a single count. The chain is built from TRBV7-9 and TRBJ2-4; tentatively, D is TRBD1 or TRBD2 (6 bases each). Germline loops: CDR1 SEHNR, CDR2 FQNEAQ (reference sequence). The CDR3 spans 16 residues. Trimming removed 4 bases from V and 0 bases from J, with 13 bases in between. CDR3 sequence: CASSSHRDLAKNIQYF. CDR3 DNA: TGTGCCAGCAGCTCCCACAGGGACTTAGCCAAAAACATTCAGTACTTC.

This clone was recorded once. The V and J genes are TRBV21-1 and TRBJ2-5; the D call in the table, TRBD2, was not verified against the DNA. The J call may be mistaken, given a closer DNA end match to TRBJ2-7. TRBV21-1 is termed a pseudogene. This CDR3 contains 17 residues. Here the CDR3 DNA reads TGTGCCAGCAGCAAAGTACTAGCGGGAGGGCCAGGGTACGAGCAGTACTTC. Residues: CASSKVLAGGPGYEQYF.